The 27 T cell receptor beta chains presented below share a single source sample, sequenced in a study of a mutant IDH1 vaccine in newly diagnosed glioma. These receptors' antigens are unknown. Indicated time point: week 5, during vaccination. Topical imiquimod accompanied each vaccine dose, which consisted of 300 ug of mutant IDH1 20-mer peptide. The protocol was immunoSEQ multiplex PCR, while the TCRdb copy is restricted to in-frame clones and leaves out a portion. The sample carries 35,000 or so clones, about 80% recorded once. Sequences were derived from PBMCs, sampled from a glioma patient whose treatment included an IDH1 peptide vaccine. All receptors come from a man aged 30 to 39 with glioma.

The chain joins TRBV19 to TRBJ1-1; the D gene is possibly TRBD1 (6 bases). Trimming pared 6 bases from V and 4 bases from J, leaving 21 bases between. Germline V gene data show CDR1 as LNHDA and CDR2 as SQIVND (reference sequence). This CDR3 comprises 16 residues. CDR3 sequence reads: CASSPINRDFSTEAFF. The CDR3, as DNA: TGTGCCAGTAGCCCTATCAACAGGGATTTTAGCACTGAAGCTTTCTTT.

The DNA for the CDR3 is TGTGCCAGCAGGGACGGACAGGGTTCCTACGAGCAGTACTTC. It specifies CASRDGQGSYEQYF. This rearrangement joins TRBV28 to TRBJ2-7, with 8 bases that match TRBD1. Germline CDR1 and CDR2: MDHEN and SYDVKM. CDR3 length: 14 amino acids. V shed 6 bases, J shed 1 base, and the junction held 5 bases outside the gene matches.

The chain carries TRBV5-1 and TRBJ1-5; TRBD1 might be the D (5 bases). The V gene lost 4 bases and the J gene lost 0 bases, with 11 bases spanning the gap. This CDR3 comprises 15 residues. Germline CDR1 SGHRS, CDR2 YFSETQ. The CDR3 DNA is TGCGCCAGCAGCCCCTTGGGGGTTAGCAATCAGCCCCAGCATTTT. It codes for CASSPLGVSNQPQHF. Full variable domain (outside the CDR3, taken from reference TRBV5-1 and TRBJ1-5): KAGVTQTPRYLIKTRGQQVTLSCSPISGHRSVSWYQQTPGQGLQFLFEYFSETQRNKGNFPGRFSGRQFSNSRSEMNVSTLELGDSALYLCASSPLGVSNQPQHFGDGTRLSIL.

This chain connects TRBV30 to TRBJ1-4; D gene ambiguous. The CDR3 covers 13 residues. Trimming removed 0 bases at V and 4 bases at J, with 6 bases between. The germline gives CDR1 GTSNPN, CDR2 SVGIG (reference sequence). The DNA of the CDR3 is TGTGCCTGGAGTGTTAACAGTAATGAAAAACTGTTTTTT. It specifies CAWSVNSNEKLFF.

The chain combines TRBV7-9 with TRBJ1-5; D not resolved. The CDR3 is made up of 12 amino acids. Germline CDR1 reads SEHNR; CDR2 reads FQNEAQ (reference sequence). With 4 bases removed from V and 6 bases from J, the gap between germline ends came to 7 bases. The CDR3, as DNA: TGTGCCAGCAGCTATGACGGTCAGCCCCAGCATTTT. Protein product: CASSYDGQPQHF.

This chain connects TRBV7-2 to TRBJ2-1; 11 bases are a match to TRBD2. V was clipped by 7 bases and J by 7 bases; unmatched bases: 9. Germline V gene sequence: CDR1 SGHTA, CDR2 FQGNSA. The CDR3 runs to 15 residues. The CDR3 sequence: CASKDSGGAPNEQFF. The CDR3, as DNA: TGTGCCAGCAAAGATAGCGGGGGGGCTCCTAATGAGCAGTTCTTC.

The V and J genes are TRBV20-1 and TRBJ1-1; D is unclear. This CDR3 is 11 amino acids long. Germline V lookup: CDR1 DFQATT, CDR2 SNEGSKA (reference sequence). V lost 5 bases, J lost 9 bases, and 13 bases lay in between. CDR3 region: CSALIQGQAFF. The CDR3 DNA is TGCAGTGCTCTAATACAAGGACAAGCTTTCTTT.

V and J are TRBV5-1 and TRBJ2-2; 8 positions agree with TRBD1. The CDR3 extends over 15 amino acids. The germline V gene has CDR1 SGHRS and CDR2 YFSETQ. The ends lost 1 base at V and 7 bases at J; junction bases unmatched: 6. Here the CDR3 DNA reads TGCGCCAGCAGCTTGATCAGGGGGCGGGGCGGGGAGCTGTTTTTT. It encodes CASSLIRGRGGELFF.

The V and J genes are TRBV10-3 and TRBJ2-3; D remains unclear. Germline lookup yields CDR1 ENHRY and CDR2 SYGVKD. CDR3 length equals 14 residues. Trimming cost V 4 bases and J 0 bases, with 8 bases left between them. CDR3 region: CAISAIGSTDTQYF. The CDR3 bases are TGTGCCATCAGTGCCATAGGGAGCACAGATACGCAGTATTTT.

The rearrangement uses TRBV7-2 and TRBJ1-1; 7 bases are shared with TRBD1. Germline-derived CDR1 and CDR2 are SGHTA and FQGNSA. The CDR3 has 19 amino acids. Trimming removed 5 bases from V and 3 bases from J; junction bases left unmatched: 21. This CDR3 is CASSPQTGLDIVRDTEAFF. CDR3 nucleotide sequence: TGTGCCAGCAGCCCGCAGACAGGGTTGGACATTGTGAGGGACACTGAAGCTTTCTTT.

V and J are TRBV4-1 and TRBJ1-5; D might be TRBD1 (6 bases). Trimming removed 0 bases from V and 0 bases from J, with 18 bases in between. This CDR3 region has 19 residues. In germline, CDR1 is MGHRA, CDR2 YSYEKL. CDR3 amino acids: CASSQDPLTGSYSNQPQHF. CDR3 nucleotide sequence: TGCGCCAGCAGCCAAGACCCACTTACAGGGTCCTATAGCAATCAGCCCCAGCATTTT.

This clone was recorded only once. The genes are TRBV25-1 and TRBJ1-3; 7 nucleotides agree with TRBD1. Germline CDR1 MGHDK, CDR2 SYGVNS. The CDR3 covers 16 residues. The trim removed 8 bases at V and 2 bases at J, leaving 12 bases unmatched. This CDR3 reads CASPSRGGGAGNTIYF. The CDR3 DNA reads TGTGCCAGCCCGAGTAGAGGGGGCGGGGCTGGAAACACCATATATTTT.

The chain carries TRBV5-6 and TRBJ1-2; the D gene is possibly TRBD1 (6 bases). The germline gives CDR1 SGHDT, CDR2 YYEEEE. Trimming took off 1 base at V and 2 bases at J, with 12 bases between the two ends. CDR3 length: 15 residues. CDR3 in amino acids: CASSLLIGGNYGYTF. The CDR3 bases are TGTGCCAGCAGCTTGTTAATAGGGGGGAACTATGGCTACACCTTC. Combining the CDR3 with reference TRBV5-6 and TRBJ1-2 gives the whole variable domain DAGVTQSPTHLIKTRGQQVTLRCSPKSGHDTVSWYQQALGQGPQFIFQYYEEEERQRGNFPDRFSGHQFPNYSSELNVNALLLGDSALYLCASSLLIGGNYGYTFGSGTRLTVV.

This rearrangement joins TRBV28 to TRBJ2-7; 10 positions agree with TRBD1. This CDR3 has 13 residues. With 10 bases clipped from V and 3 bases from J, the junction kept 6 bases outside the gene matches. From germline, CDR1 is MDHEN and CDR2 SYDVKM. The CDR3 DNA sequence: TGTGCCACAAGGGGGACAGGGGACTACGAGCAGTACTTC. This codes for CATRGTGDYEQYF.

This clone was seen just once. The V call is TRBV30, the J call TRBJ2-1; D is uncertain. V was cut by 0 bases and J by 9 bases, with 12 bases left in between. CDR3 length: 13 residues. Germline assignment: CDR1 GTSNPN and CDR2 SVGIG (reference sequence). The CDR3 spells CAWSVNGPGEQFF. The CDR3 DNA reads as TGTGCCTGGAGTGTTAACGGACCGGGTGAGCAGTTCTTC.

V usage is TRBV13 and J usage is TRBJ2-2, with D perhaps matching TRBD2 (5 bases). Trimming pared 2 bases from V and 1 base from J, leaving 8 bases between. Per the germline V gene, CDR1 is PRHDT and CDR2 is FYEKMQ (reference sequence). The CDR3 covers 15 residues. The CDR3 DNA follows: TGTGCCAGCAGCTTAAGTGGGAGGAACACCGGGGAGCTGTTTTTT. It specifies CASSLSGRNTGELFF.

This sequence joins TRBV5-4 and TRBJ1-2, with a possible D match to TRBD1 (5 bases). Germline-derived CDR1 and CDR2 are SGHNT and YYREEE (reference sequence). Between the trimmed V and J ends, which lost 7 bases and 6 bases, there was a span of 22 bases. The CDR3 extends over 15 amino acids. CDR3 bases: TGTGCCAGCTGTGTTGCAGGCTCCCTAGGGGATGGCTACACCTTC. It encodes CASCVAGSLGDGYTF.

V and J are TRBV13 and TRBJ2-5; D is undetermined. V gave up 5 bases and J gave up 2 bases, with 6 bases separating them. The CDR3 runs to 12 residues. Germline V CDR1 and CDR2: PRHDT, FYEKMQ (reference sequence). The CDR3 DNA follows: TGTGCCAGCAGCCTCGGGCAAGAGACCCAGTACTTC. Protein sequence: CASSLGQETQYF.

This chain joins TRBV5-4 and TRBJ1-2, with TRBD1 matching 7 bases. With 0 bases clipped from V and 4 bases from J, the junction kept 6 bases outside the gene matches. The germline V gene encodes CDR1 SGHNT and CDR2 YYREEE (reference sequence). The CDR3 extends over 15 amino acids. The CDR3 here is CASSLVRDSLYGYTF. For the CDR3, the DNA is TGTGCCAGCAGCTTGGTGCGGGACAGCCTCTATGGCTACACCTTC. The full variable domain, with the rest looked up from reference TRBV5-4 and TRBJ1-2, is ETGVTQSPTHLIKTRGQQVTLRCSSQSGHNTVSWYQQALGQGPQFIFQYYREEENGRGNFPPRFSGLQFPNYSSELNVNALELDDSALYLCASSLVRDSLYGYTFGSGTRLTVV.

The genes are TRBV5-1 and TRBJ2-5; D is possibly TRBD2 (5 bases). The length of the CDR3 is 14 residues. V was clipped by 3 bases and J by 1 base, with 10 bases between them. Germline loops: CDR1 SGHRS, CDR2 YFSETQ. CDR3 region: CASSSGLSQETQYF. The CDR3 DNA reads TGCGCCAGCAGCTCCGGACTCTCCCAAGAGACCCAGTACTTC.

The V call is TRBV5-1, the J call TRBJ2-2; D unresolved. CDR1 is SGHRS, CDR2 YFSETQ, per germline. The CDR3 is 14 residues long. V was clipped by 2 bases and J by 1 base, with 6 bases between them. The CDR3 is CASSLTENTGELFF. The CDR3 region has the DNA TGCGCCAGCAGCTTAACAGAGAACACCGGGGAGCTGTTTTTT.

This sequence joins TRBV5-6 and TRBJ2-7, with a weak D call TRBD1 (5 bases). Trimming stripped 2 bases from V and 8 bases from J, with 17 bases between. This CDR3 spans 14 amino acids. In germline, CDR1 is SGHDT, CDR2 YYEEEE. The CDR3 here is CASSLGAVPSKQYF. The CDR3 nucleotides are TGTGCCAGCAGCTTAGGGGCAGTCCCTTCGAAGCAGTACTTC.

V and J are TRBV2 and TRBJ1-1; a possible D gene is TRBD1 (6 bases). With 6 bases removed from V and 3 bases from J, the gap between germline ends came to 17 bases. Germline CDR1 reads SNHLY; CDR2 reads FYNNEI. CDR3 size: 15 residues. DNA of the CDR3: TGTGCCAGCAGCGAGCGAGGGGGTGACGACACTGAAGCTTTCTTT. This translates into CASSERGGDDTEAFF.

The chain employs TRBV5-1 and TRBJ2-7, with a possible D match to TRBD2 (6 bases). Germline lookup yields CDR1 SGHRS and CDR2 YFSETQ. The V end lost 3 bases, the J end lost 3 bases, and 10 bases lay between the germline ends. The CDR3 length is 13 residues. The CDR3 nucleotides read TGCGCCAGCAGCTCCGGGGGAGACTACGAGCAGTACTTC. Translated, it gives CASSSGGDYEQYF.

The chain combines TRBV7-3 with TRBJ1-2, with a possible D match to TRBD1 (5 bases). Germline-derived CDR1 and CDR2 are SGHTA and FQGTGA. The CDR3 length is 14 residues. V was cut by 2 bases and J by 4 bases, with 11 bases left in between. Here the CDR3 DNA reads TGTGCCAGCAGCTTAGGAGGGGATGGCTATGGCTACACCTTC. Encoded protein: CASSLGGDGYGYTF.

The chain couples TRBV19 to TRBJ1-1; 9 nucleotides align to TRBD1. V dropped 4 bases and J dropped 0; count of bases not matched to a gene: 9. Germline assignment: CDR1 LNHDA and CDR2 SQIVND (reference sequence). The CDR3 spans 17 residues. The CDR3 reads CASSNSGTGSMNTEAFF. CDR3 sequence (DNA): TGTGCCAGTAGTAATTCCGGGACAGGGAGCATGAACACTGAAGCTTTCTTT.

CDR3 in DNA: TGTGCCATCAGCGGACTTAGTGAGACCCAGTACTTC. It is translated as CAISGLSETQYF. This chain links TRBV10-3 with TRBJ2-5; D may be TRBD2 (5 bases). The CDR3 runs to 12 residues. V shed 6 bases and J shed 5 bases, with 10 bases lying between them. Germline V gene data show CDR1 as ENHRY and CDR2 as SYGVKD.